These 28 T cell receptor beta chains were all obtained from the same sample, sequenced in a study of Ad26.COV2.S vaccination and SARS-CoV-2 variants (dated by TCRdb to 2020 to 2022). Per the publication, the treatment or condition label means: around 19 received Ad26.COV2.S at low or high dose, single or two shots; about five received placebo; per-sample allocation not given. Repertoires of vaccine and placebo recipients were sequenced from samples taken on day 63 after the first injection. Receptors were amplified or captured by the immunoSEQ multiplex PCR assay. TCRdb carries this immuneACCESS record with in-frame sequences only. Its versions omit some clonotypes, under half of them owing to an unresolved V gene in the studies checked, with the rest unexplained. This sample lists 400,000 to 450,000 clones; 90% were detected once. The biggest ten clones account for about 4.4% of the sample. The source material was peripheral blood, sampled in a trial of Ad26.COV2.S vaccine versus placebo. The receptors were gathered from a person between 18 and 65 years old who received the Ad26.COV2.S COVID-19 vaccine or a placebo.

This chain joins TRBV4-2 and TRBJ1-5; 9 bases map to TRBD1. V was clipped by 4 bases and J by 6 bases; unmatched bases: 7. CDR3 length: 15 residues. The V gene's germline CDR1 is LGHNA and CDR2 YNFKEQ. Written as DNA, the CDR3 is TGTGCCAGCAGCCGGACAGGGGAGGAAGGTCAGCCCCAGCATTTT. Its protein product is CASSRTGEEGQPQHF.

This rearrangement joins TRBV7-2 to TRBJ2-1; D possibly corresponds to TRBD2 (6 bases). The germline CDR1 and CDR2 sequences are SGHTA and FQGNSA. This CDR3 region has 13 residues. The ends were cut back, 5 bases at V and 6 bases at J, with 11 bases in the middle. For the CDR3, the DNA is TGTGCCAGCAGCCAAGTCGGGGGCAATGAGCAGTTCTTC. Amino acids: CASSQVGGNEQFF.

This clone was found once. The rearrangement uses TRBV10-3 and TRBJ1-5, with D perhaps matching TRBD1 (6 bases). The germline V gene has CDR1 ENHRY and CDR2 SYGVKD. The CDR3 consists of 14 residues. Trimming pared 3 bases from V and 5 bases from J, leaving 11 bases between. The CDR3 DNA reads as TGTGCCATCAGTGAACAGGGATGGGATCAGCCCCAGCATTTT. It codes for CAISEQGWDQPQHF.

This rearrangement joins TRBV11-2 to TRBJ2-7; 9 nucleotides align to TRBD1. Germline loops: CDR1 SGHAT, CDR2 FQNNGV. The CDR3 has 12 residues. V dropped 7 bases and J dropped 4; count of bases not matched to a gene: 2. CDR3: CASTGTGYEQYF. DNA for the CDR3: TGTGCCAGCACCGGGACAGGGTACGAGCAGTACTTC.

The chain uses TRBV27 and TRBJ2-3; D not certain. CDR3 length equals 15 residues. Germline V gene sequence: CDR1 MNHEY, CDR2 SMNVEV (reference sequence). The V end was cut by 10 bases, the J end by 2 bases, with 19 bases between. The CDR3 DNA sequence: TGTGCCACCCTGTTGATCCGGCCTAACACAGATACGCAGTATTTT. This sequence encodes CATLLIRPNTDTQYF.

The rearrangement uses TRBV7-9 and TRBJ2-1; 8 bases agree with TRBD2. CDR1 is SEHNR and CDR2 is FQNEAQ in the germline V gene (reference sequence). V shed 3 bases, J shed 4 bases, and the junction held 5 bases outside the gene matches. This CDR3 contains 15 residues. CDR3 in DNA: TGTGCCAGCAGCTTGCCGGGACTAGTTTACAATGAGCAGTTCTTC. It specifies CASSLPGLVYNEQFF. Filled out from reference TRBV7-9 and TRBJ2-1, the complete variable domain reads DTGVSQNPRHKITKRGQNVTFRCDPISEHNRLYWYRQTLGQGPEFLTYFQNEAQLEKSRLLSDRFSAERPKGSFSTLEIQRTEQGDSAMYLCASSLPGLVYNEQFFGPGTRLTVL.

The chain joins TRBV19 to TRBJ1-4; D remains unclear. There are 14 residues in the CDR3. V dropped 6 bases and J dropped 3 bases, with 11 bases sitting between them. Germline assignment: CDR1 LNHDA and CDR2 SQIVND (reference sequence). The CDR3 coding sequence is TGTGCCAGTAGCTACCGGCAGGCTAATGAAAAACTGTTTTTT. Amino acids: CASSYRQANEKLFF.

This clone was observed once. This chain uses TRBV5-4 with TRBJ2-7; the D is unclear. Germline V gene data show CDR1 as SGHNT and CDR2 as YYREEE (reference sequence). The CDR3 loop spans 14 amino acids. Trimming removed 4 bases at V and 0 bases at J, with 11 bases between. The CDR3 DNA follows: TGTGCCAGCAGCCTTTACCGGAGCTCCTACGAGCAGTACTTC. Protein product: CASSLYRSSYEQYF.

The chain couples TRBV18 to TRBJ2-2; 12 bases map to TRBD2. The CDR3 is made up of 18 amino acids. Trimming removed 4 bases from V and 1 base from J; junction bases left unmatched: 7. Germline values: CDR1 KGHSH, CDR2 LQKENI. CDR3 coding DNA: TGTGCCAGCTCACAACCGGGACTAGCGGGTATGAACACCGGGGAGCTGTTTTTT. This sequence encodes CASSQPGLAGMNTGELFF.

As concerns this clone: The same CDR3 can be traced to other DNA sequences in this sample. The chain uses TRBV28 and TRBJ2-1; D is uncertain. Trimming pared 5 bases from V and 4 bases from J, leaving 3 bases between. Germline loops: CDR1 MDHEN, CDR2 SYDVKM. The CDR3 length is 11 residues. The CDR3: CASSLYNEQFF. CDR3 coding DNA: TGTGCCAGCAGTCTTTACAATGAGCAGTTCTTC.

As concerns this clone: The identical CDR3 is also encoded by other nucleotide sequences in the sample. V usage is TRBV5-1 and J usage is TRBJ2-7; D remains ambiguous. Trimming took 0 bases from V and 2 from J, leaving 6 bases between them. CDR3 size: 13 residues. Germline CDR1 SGHRS, CDR2 YFSETQ. The CDR3 loop is CASSLGGTYEQYF. CDR3 DNA sequence: TGCGCCAGCAGCTTGGGCGGAACCTACGAGCAGTACTTC.

The J gene is TRBJ2-5, the V gene TRBV23-1; D is perhaps TRBD2 (5 bases). Being an ORF, TRBV23-1 has a function that is uncertain. The CDR3 is made up of 16 amino acids. V dropped 3 bases and J dropped 5 bases, with 19 bases sitting between them. CDR3 sequence: CASSHPSTRSGETQYF. CDR3 coding DNA: TGCGCCAGCAGTCATCCCTCAACAAGGTCGGGGGAGACCCAGTACTTC.

The chain carries TRBV7-9 and TRBJ2-7; TRBD1 agrees at 7 bases. This CDR3 is 17 amino acids long. J gave up 3 bases and V 4 bases, and 15 bases lay outside the gene matches. Germline V gives CDR1 SEHNR, CDR2 FQNEAQ (reference sequence). The CDR3 loop is CASSSTTSVTGHYEQYF. In DNA form, the CDR3 reads TGTGCCAGCAGCTCAACAACTTCTGTGACAGGGCACTACGAGCAGTACTTC.

The chain carries TRBV15 and TRBJ2-2; 8 bases map to TRBD2. This CDR3 has 15 residues. Germline V gene data show CDR1 as LNHNV and CDR2 as YYDKDF (reference sequence). V lost 8 bases and J lost 5; bases outside the gene matches: 10. In nucleotides, the CDR3 is TGTGCCACCCGGGGGGGAGGGCCAAAGACCGGGGAGCTGTTTTTT. Amino acids: CATRGGGPKTGELFF.

The chain carries TRBV19 and TRBJ2-7; D not certain. The CDR3 has 15 residues. The V end lost 3 bases, the J end lost 3 bases, and 15 bases lay between the germline ends. Germline CDR1 is LNHDA and CDR2 is SQIVND (reference sequence). The CDR3 region is CASSMLAGEIYEQYF. The CDR3 DNA reads TGTGCCAGTAGTATGTTGGCAGGCGAGATCTACGAGCAGTACTTC.

The rearrangement uses TRBV5-1 and TRBJ2-3; 9 nucleotides agree with TRBD1. The junction had 3 bases not matched to a gene; V was cut back by 7 bases and J by 0 bases. The CDR3 runs 14 residues. CDR1 SGHRS and CDR2 YFSETQ come from the germline V gene. In nucleotides, the CDR3 is TGCGCCAGCGGCGGGACAGGGAGCACAGATACGCAGTATTTT. Its translation: CASGGTGSTDTQYF. The variable domain in full, completed from reference TRBV5-1 and TRBJ2-3, reads KAGVTQTPRYLIKTRGQQVTLSCSPISGHRSVSWYQQTPGQGLQFLFEYFSETQRNKGNFPGRFSGRQFSNSRSEMNVSTLELGDSALYLCASGGTGSTDTQYFGPGTRLTVL.

V usage is TRBV7-2 and J usage is TRBJ2-7; 8 nucleotides align to TRBD1. Germline CDR1 SGHTA, CDR2 FQGNSA. This CDR3 contains 12 residues. The V segment lost 8 bases and the J segment 5 bases; nucleotides outside the gene matches: 5. CDR3 loop: CASASQGDEQYF. The CDR3 DNA reads as TGTGCCAGCGCTTCACAGGGGGACGAGCAGTACTTC.

This chain's CDR3 is CASSQGLAGGGELFF. CDR3 bases: TGTGCCAGCAGCCAGGGACTAGCGGGAGGTGGGGAGCTGTTTTTT. The J gene is TRBJ2-2, the V gene TRBV7-2, with TRBD2 matching 15 bases. CDR1 and CDR2 from the germline V gene are SGHTA and FQGNSA. The J segment lost 8 bases and the V segment lost 5 bases, leaving 3 bases of the junction unmatched. The CDR3 is 15 amino acids.

The chain carries TRBV10-3 and TRBJ2-7, with a possible D match to TRBD1 (5 bases). The ends were cut back, 0 bases at V and 2 bases at J, with 8 bases in the middle. The CDR3 runs 14 residues. Germline V gene sequence: CDR1 ENHRY, CDR2 SYGVKD. The CDR3 region is CAISESATAYEQYF. In nucleotides, the CDR3 is TGTGCCATCAGTGAGTCCGCGACAGCCTACGAGCAGTACTTC.

V is TRBV28 and J is TRBJ1-1; D is uncertain. V was pared by 6 bases and J by 0 bases, with 8 bases between. Germline CDR1 and CDR2: MDHEN and SYDVKM. The CDR3 extends over 13 amino acids. The CDR3 nucleotides are TGTGCCAGCAGGTACACTATGAACACTGAAGCTTTCTTT. This translates into CASRYTMNTEAFF.

This clone was seen just once. The J gene is TRBJ2-1, the V gene TRBV6-8; TRBD2 matches at 8 bases. V was pared by 6 bases and J by 5 bases, with 15 bases of the junction left unmatched. Germline V gives CDR1 MNHGY, CDR2 SAAAGT. The CDR3 is 17 amino acids. This CDR3 reads CASRGNASGRIHNEQFF. As DNA, the CDR3 is TGTGCCAGCAGGGGAAACGCAAGCGGGAGAATCCACAATGAGCAGTTCTTC.

The chain joins TRBV27 to TRBJ2-3; D ambiguous. Germline CDR1 is MNHEY and CDR2 is SMNVEV (reference sequence). The length of the CDR3 is 15 residues. Trimming took 7 bases from V and 2 from J, leaving 16 bases between them. For the CDR3, the DNA is TGTGCCAGCACCACAACCGGACCGTTCACAGATACGCAGTATTTT. Protein sequence: CASTTTGPFTDTQYF.

CDR3 nucleotides: TGCGCCAGCAGCCAAAGGTCTGGAAACACCATATATTTT. It codes for CASSQRSGNTIYF. The chain is built from TRBV4-3 and TRBJ1-3; D unclear. The V gene's germline CDR1 is LGHNA and CDR2 YSLEER. This CDR3 spans 13 amino acids. V dropped 2 bases and J dropped 1 base, with 3 bases sitting between them.

The chain joins TRBV23-1 to TRBJ2-7; TRBD1 might be the D (6 bases). TRBV23-1 is an ORF, and what it does is uncertain. The CDR3 runs to 16 residues. V was trimmed by 3 bases and J by 1 base, leaving 16 bases between them. The CDR3 loop reads CASSHSDRTKSYEQYF. Here the CDR3 DNA reads TGCGCCAGCAGTCACTCCGACAGGACCAAATCCTACGAGCAGTACTTC.

V usage is TRBV3-1 (or the pseudogene TRBV3-2) and J usage is TRBJ2-1, with TRBD2 matching over 10 bases. V lost 1 base to trimming and J lost 0 bases; unmatched junction nucleotides: 9. Germline loops: CDR1 LGHDT, CDR2 YNNKEL (reference sequence). The CDR3 sequence is 19 residues long. The CDR3 sequence: CASSQVGSGRSSSYNEQFF. CDR3 nucleotides: TGTGCCAGCAGCCAAGTGGGTAGCGGGAGGTCAAGCTCCTACAATGAGCAGTTCTTC.

This clone turned up a few times. The chain links TRBV11-2 to TRBJ1-6; D perhaps matches TRBD1 (6 bases). The germline CDR1 and CDR2 sequences are SGHAT and FQNNGV. With 5 bases removed from V and 6 bases from J, the gap between germline ends came to 17 bases. This CDR3 is 16 amino acids long. The CDR3 nucleotides read TGTGCCAGCAGCCAGACACTAGGGGGAATTAATTCACCCCTCCACTTT. It encodes CASSQTLGGINSPLHF. The variable domain in full, with the rest retrieved from reference TRBV11-2 and TRBJ1-6, is EAGVAQSPRYKIIEKRQSVAFWCNPISGHATLYWYQQILGQGPKLLIQFQNNGVVDDSQLPKDRFSAERLKGVDSTLKIQPAKLEDSAVYLCASSQTLGGINSPLHFGNGTRLTVT.

V usage is TRBV7-2 and J usage is TRBJ1-6; 8 nucleotides match TRBD1. Trimming at V came to 4 bases and at J to 6 bases, leaving 5 bases not matched to a gene. Germline V gives CDR1 SGHTA, CDR2 FQGNSA. CDR3 length: 15 residues. The CDR3 loop is CASSSATGVNSPLHF. The DNA of the CDR3 is TGTGCCAGCAGCTCAGCGACAGGGGTTAATTCACCCCTCCACTTT.

CDR3 loop: CASSLVVARSGGTQYF. DNA of the CDR3: TGCGCCAGCAGCTTGGTGGTAGCGAGGTCCGGGGGTACGCAGTATTTT. The chain is built from TRBV5-1 and TRBJ2-3, with D tentatively TRBD2 (6 bases). The CDR3 totals 16 residues. V lost 0 bases and J 8 bases, leaving 19 bases between the germline ends. CDR1 and CDR2 from the germline V gene are SGHRS and YFSETQ.